The 2 T cell receptor beta chains presented below share a single source sample, sequenced in a study of blood T cells in healthy people across ages (dated by TCRdb to the mid-2010s). To prepare the library, 5' RACE was applied. The reads were generated on an Illumina HiSeq 2500. A second roughly 7 to 11 cycle PCR used a sample-barcoded 5' primer and a J-beta primer mix. Using fastp at Q25 and MiXCR, TCRdb reprocessed the public reads and kept productive beta chains. Each record represents a unique CDR3 protein, reported with the most common genes and DNA among its rows. The sample table contains around 820,000 distinct CDR3 sequences; only one count was recorded for around 25% of them. The ten largest make up 3% to 4% of the sample. The sample was also reused in another study, on T cells of mothers and their children.

Material: blood. Source of these receptors: a boy aged 5-17 years in good health.

V gene TRBV12-3 or TRBV12-4 combines with J gene TRBJ1-1; TRBD1 is a possible D gene (6 bases). This CDR3 is built from 14 residues. The V and J ends lost 5 bases and 4 bases respectively, with 14 bases between them. In DNA, the CDR3 is TGTGCCAGCAGTCGGCTTCGGGACACCACTGAAGCTTTCTTT. Translating gives CASSRLRDTTEAFF.

With respect to this clonotype: A much larger clone lies one base from this, so it may be a read error. The chain uses TRBV4-3 and TRBJ2-2, with a tentative D call TRBD1 (6 bases). Trimming removed 2 bases at V and 5 bases at J, with 12 bases between. In germline, CDR1 is LGHNA, CDR2 YSLEER. This CDR3 is built from 15 residues. The CDR3 here is CASSQMVQGTGELFF. CDR3 DNA sequence: TGCGCCAGCAGCCAAATGGTACAGGGAACCGGGGAGCTGTTTTTT.